The next 6 T cell receptor beta chains were all read from a single sample in a study of early T cells in non-severe SARS-CoV-2 infection. MiXCR was run by TCRdb on the 5' RACE reads, yielding one entry per CDR3 protein. This sample carries 80,000 or so distinct CDR3 sequences, roughly 16% of them seen once, and the ten largest clones take 12%. The sequenced sample consisted of whole blood. These TCRs come from an adult who was a healthcare worker with PCR-confirmed SARS-CoV-2 infection or an uninfected control (not recorded which).

The rearrangement joins TRBV6-5 to TRBJ1-1; 9 nucleotides align to TRBD1. This CDR3 has 14 residues. V lost 6 bases and J lost 6; bases outside the gene matches: 8. Germline loops: CDR1 MNHEY, CDR2 SVGAGI. CDR3 region: CASRDGGQGSEAFF. The CDR3 DNA sequence: TGTGCCAGCAGAGACGGGGGACAGGGCTCTGAAGCTTTCTTT.

This clonotype was observed a few times. Written as DNA, the CDR3 is TGTGCCAGCAGTTCCGCAGGGGGGCACACTGAAGCTTTCTTT. Protein product: CASSSAGGHTEAFF. V gene TRBV28 combines with J gene TRBJ1-1, with TRBD1 identical over 7 bases. Germline CDR1 MDHEN, CDR2 SYDVKM. The CDR3 length is 14 residues. Trimming cost V 4 bases and J 3 bases; bases outside gene matches: 5.

This clonotype was seen only a few times. The chain's CDR3 is CASSVGQINTGELFF. CDR3 in DNA: TGTGCCAGCAGTGTTGGGCAAATTAACACCGGGGAGCTGTTTTTT. The gene calls are TRBV2 and TRBJ2-2; D remains unclear. CDR3 length equals 15 residues. Per the germline V gene, CDR1 is SNHLY and CDR2 is FYNNEI. V was cut by 4 bases and J by 2 bases, with 11 bases left in between.

This clonotype was detected a few times. The V gene is TRBV5-1, the J gene TRBJ1-1, with D perhaps matching TRBD1 (5 bases). V lost 0 bases and J 0 bases, leaving 12 bases between the germline ends. Germline CDR1 is SGHRS and CDR2 is YFSETQ. This CDR3 comprises 16 residues. This CDR3 is CASSLGVGTVNTEAFF. DNA of the CDR3: TGCGCCAGCAGCTTGGGCGTGGGGACGGTGAACACTGAAGCTTTCTTT.

This clonotype has ten or more counts. The chain has TRBV9 and TRBJ2-2; D might be TRBD2 (5 bases). Germline V gene lookup returns CDR1 SGDLS and CDR2 YYNGEE. V lost 0 bases to trimming and J lost 6 bases, with 6 bases between them. This CDR3 comprises 13 residues. Here the CDR3 reads CASSVAGSGELFF. The DNA for the CDR3 is TGTGCCAGCAGCGTAGCGGGGTCCGGGGAGCTGTTTTTT.

This clonotype was seen repeatedly, ten times or more. V and J are TRBV19 and TRBJ2-7, with D unclear. This CDR3 comprises 14 residues. Trimming cost V 5 bases and J 2 bases, with 13 bases left between them. Looked up from germline, CDR1 is LNHDA and CDR2 is SQIVND (reference sequence). The CDR3 nucleotides read TGTGCCAGTAGTCCGGCCGAACCACCCTACGAGCAGTACTTC. Protein: CASSPAEPPYEQYF.